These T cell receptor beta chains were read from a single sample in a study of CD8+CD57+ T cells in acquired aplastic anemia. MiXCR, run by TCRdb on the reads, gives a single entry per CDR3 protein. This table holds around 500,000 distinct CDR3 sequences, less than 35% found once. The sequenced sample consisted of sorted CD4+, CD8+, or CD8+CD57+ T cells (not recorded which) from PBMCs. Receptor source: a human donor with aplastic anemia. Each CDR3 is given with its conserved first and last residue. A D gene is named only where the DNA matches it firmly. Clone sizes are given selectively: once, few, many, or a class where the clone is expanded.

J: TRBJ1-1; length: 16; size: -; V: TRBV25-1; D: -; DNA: TGTGCCAGCAGTGAACCCGGGGGACCGACAAACACTGAAGCTTCCTTT; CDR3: CASSEPGGPTNTEASF
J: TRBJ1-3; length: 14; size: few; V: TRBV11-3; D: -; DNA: TGTGCCAGCAGCCCTACAGGATCGCGAAACACCATATATTTT; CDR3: CASSPTGSRNTIYF
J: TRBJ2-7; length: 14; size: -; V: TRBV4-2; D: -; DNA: TGTGCCAGCAGCCAAGATATTGGGTCCTACGAGCAGTACTTC; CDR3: CASSQDIGSYEQYF
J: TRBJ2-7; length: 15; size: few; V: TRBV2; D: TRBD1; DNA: TGTGCCAGCAGCCCGGGACAGAACCCTTCCTACGAGCAGTACTTC; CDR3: CASSPGQNPSYEQYF
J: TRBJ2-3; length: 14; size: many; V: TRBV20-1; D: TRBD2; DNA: TGCAGTGCTAGAGGACTAGCGGTTAAAGATACGCAGTATTTT; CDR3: CSARGLAVKDTQYF
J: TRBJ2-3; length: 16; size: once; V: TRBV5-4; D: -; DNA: TGTGCCAGCAGCTTTTCCACAGGCGTAGGCACAGATACGCAGTATTTT; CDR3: CASSFSTGVGTDTQYF
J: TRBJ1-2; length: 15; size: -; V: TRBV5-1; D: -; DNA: TGCGCCAGCAGCTTGGCCCAGGAGACTGGTAGGGGCTACACCTTC; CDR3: CASSLAQETGRGYTF
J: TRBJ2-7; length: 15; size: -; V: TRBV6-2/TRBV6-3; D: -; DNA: TGTGCCAGCAGTTACGGGGGTGGAGGGTCCTACGAGCAGTACTTC; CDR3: CASSYGGGGSYEQYF
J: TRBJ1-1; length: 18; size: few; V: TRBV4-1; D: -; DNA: TGCGCCAGCAGCCAAGAATTGTGGAATCGACAGTTGAACACTGAAGCTTTCTTT; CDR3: CASSQELWNRQLNTEAFF
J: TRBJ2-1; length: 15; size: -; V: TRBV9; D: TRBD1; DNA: TGTGCCAGCAGCGTAAACAGGGGGATCTACAATGAGCAGTTCTTC; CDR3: CASSVNRGIYNEQFF
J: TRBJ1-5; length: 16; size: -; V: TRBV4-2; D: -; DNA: TGTGCCAGCAGCCCCGCGGGGGGACGGGTGAGTCAGCCCCAGCATTTT; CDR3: CASSPAGGRVSQPQHF
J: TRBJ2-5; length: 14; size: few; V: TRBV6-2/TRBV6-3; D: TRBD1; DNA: TGTGCCAGCAGCCCGGGACAGGGTGGGTCGACCCAGTACTTC; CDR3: CASSPGQGGSTQYF
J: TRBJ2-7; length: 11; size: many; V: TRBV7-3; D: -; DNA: TGTGCCAGCAGCTCAGCGCCCGAGCAGTACTTC; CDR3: CASSSAPEQYF
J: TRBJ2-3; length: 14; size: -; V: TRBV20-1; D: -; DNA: TGCAGTGCCGATGAAAGAGGTGGCACAGATACGCAGTATTTT; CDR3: CSADERGGTDTQYF
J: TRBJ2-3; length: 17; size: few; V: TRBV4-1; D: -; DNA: TGCGCCAGCAGCCAAGTGGGGAGGGAAACAGGGAAAGATACGCAGTATTTT; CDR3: CASSQVGRETGKDTQYF
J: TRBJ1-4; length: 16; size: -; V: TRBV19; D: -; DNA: TGTGCCTGGAGTCCCACAGCAGACTCAACTAATGAAAAACTGTTTTTT; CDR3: CAWSPTADSTNEKLFF
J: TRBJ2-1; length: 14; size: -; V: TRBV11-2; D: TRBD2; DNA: TGTGCCAGTAGGGGGACTAGCGGCTACAATGAGCAGTTCTTC; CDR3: CASRGTSGYNEQFF
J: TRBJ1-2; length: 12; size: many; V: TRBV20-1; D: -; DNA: TGCAGTGCTAGATGGCGAAACTATGGCTACACCTTC; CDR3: CSARWRNYGYTF
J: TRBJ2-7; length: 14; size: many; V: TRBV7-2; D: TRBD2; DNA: TGTGCCAGCAGATCTAGCGGGGGGAGCTACGAGCAGTACTTC; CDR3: CASRSSGGSYEQYF
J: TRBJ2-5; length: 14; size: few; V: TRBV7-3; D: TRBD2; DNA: TGTGCCAGCAGCGTTAGCGGGGGGCTAGAGACCCAGTACTTC; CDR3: CASSVSGGLETQYF
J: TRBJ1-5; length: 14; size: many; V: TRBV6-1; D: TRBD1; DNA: TGTGCCAGCAGCCGGACAGGCGGCAATCAGCCCCAGCATTTT; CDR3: CASSRTGGNQPQHF
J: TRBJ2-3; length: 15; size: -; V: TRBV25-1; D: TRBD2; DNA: TGTGCCAGCAGCCCGGGACTAGCGGAAGTCAATACGCAGTATTTT; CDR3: CASSPGLAEVNTQYF
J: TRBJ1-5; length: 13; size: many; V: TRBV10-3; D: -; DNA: TGTGCCATCAGTGAGTCGGGCAATCAGCCCCAGCATTTT; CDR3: CAISESGNQPQHF
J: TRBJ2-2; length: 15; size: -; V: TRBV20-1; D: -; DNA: TGCAGTGCTAGAGGATTAGACTCCGAAACCGGGGAGCTGTTTTTT; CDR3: CSARGLDSETGELFF
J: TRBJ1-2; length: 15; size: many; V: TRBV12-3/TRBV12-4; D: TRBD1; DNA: TGTGCCAGCAGTTTAGGCGGGACAGGGGCTCAAGGCTACACCTTC; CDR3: CASSLGGTGAQGYTF
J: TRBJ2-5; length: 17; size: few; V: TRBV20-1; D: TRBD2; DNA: TGCAGTGCTAGAGATTTAAAATTAGGGCTAGCGGAAGAGACCCAGTACTTC; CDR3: CSARDLKLGLAEETQYF
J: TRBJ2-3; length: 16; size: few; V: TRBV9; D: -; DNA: TGTGCCAGCAGCGTAGACGACTCCCGGGTCTCAGATACGCAGTATTTT; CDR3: CASSVDDSRVSDTQYF
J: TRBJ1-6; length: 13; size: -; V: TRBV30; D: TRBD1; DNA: TGTGCCTGGTCCGGGACAGGCCATTCACCCCTCCACTTT; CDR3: CAWSGTGHSPLHF
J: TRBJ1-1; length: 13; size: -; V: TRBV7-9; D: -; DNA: TGTGCCAGCAGCTGGGGGTCGAACACTGAAGCTTTCTTT; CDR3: CASSWGSNTEAFF
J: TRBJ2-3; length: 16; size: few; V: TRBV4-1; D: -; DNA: TGCGCCAGCAGCCAAGAACCTAGCCGGGCCACAGATACGCAGTATTTT; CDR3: CASSQEPSRATDTQYF
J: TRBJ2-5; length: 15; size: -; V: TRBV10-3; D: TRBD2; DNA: TGTGCCATCGGACTAGCGGGTCCACCGCAAGAGACCCAGTACTTC; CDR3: CAIGLAGPPQETQYF
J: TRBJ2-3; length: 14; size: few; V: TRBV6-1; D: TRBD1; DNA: TGTGCCAGCAGCCCGGGACAGCACACAGATACGCAGTATTTT; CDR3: CASSPGQHTDTQYF
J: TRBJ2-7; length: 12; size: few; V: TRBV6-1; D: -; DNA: TGTGCCAGCAGGAGGGACACCCACGAGCAGTACTTC; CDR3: CASRRDTHEQYF
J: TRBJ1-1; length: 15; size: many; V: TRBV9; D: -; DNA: TGTGCCAGCAGCGTAGGGGGACGGCTGAACACTGAAGCTTTCTTT; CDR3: CASSVGGRLNTEAFF
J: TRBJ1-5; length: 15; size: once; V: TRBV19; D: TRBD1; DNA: TGTGCCAGTAGTCCGCAGACAGGGGGAGGCCAGCCCCAGCATTTT; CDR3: CASSPQTGGGQPQHF
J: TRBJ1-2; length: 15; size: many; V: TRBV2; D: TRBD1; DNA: TGTGCCAGCAGTTCACCCGGACAGGGGAACTATGGCTACACCTTC; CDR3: CASSSPGQGNYGYTF
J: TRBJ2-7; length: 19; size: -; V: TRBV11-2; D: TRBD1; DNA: TGTGCCAGCAGCTTTGATCTTGCACTCGCCGGGACAGGGGGCGACGAGCAGTACTTC; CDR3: CASSFDLALAGTGGDEQYF
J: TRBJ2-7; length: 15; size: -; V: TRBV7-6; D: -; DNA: TGTGCCAGCAGCTTAGACATGGCAGGGTTAAGCGAGCAGTACTTC; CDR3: CASSLDMAGLSEQYF
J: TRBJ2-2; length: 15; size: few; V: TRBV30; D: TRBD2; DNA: TGTGCCTGGAGTAAGGGGCTAGCGGGGGCCGGGGAGCTGTTTTTT; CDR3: CAWSKGLAGAGELFF
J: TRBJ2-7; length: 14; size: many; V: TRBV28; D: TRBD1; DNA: TGCGCCAGCAGCTCGGGGACAGGGCCTTACGAGCAGTACTTC; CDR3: CASSSGTGPYEQYF
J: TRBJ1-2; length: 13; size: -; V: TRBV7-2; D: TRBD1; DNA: TGTGCCAGCACGACAGGGGGCGCGTATGGCTACACCTTC; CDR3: CASTTGGAYGYTF
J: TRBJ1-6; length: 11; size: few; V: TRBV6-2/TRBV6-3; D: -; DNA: TGTGCCAGCACTAATAATTCACCCCTCCACTTT; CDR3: CASTNNSPLHF
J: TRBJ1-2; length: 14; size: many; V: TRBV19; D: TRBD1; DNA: TGTGCCAGTAGTTACCCGACAGGGGAGCATGGCTACACCTTC; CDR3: CASSYPTGEHGYTF
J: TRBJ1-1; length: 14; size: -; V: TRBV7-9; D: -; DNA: TGTGCCAGCAGCTTAGGGGAGGTTTTTACTGAAGCTTTCTTT; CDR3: CASSLGEVFTEAFF
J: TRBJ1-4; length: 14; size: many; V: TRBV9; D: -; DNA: TGTGCCAGCAGCGTAGGCAGGGGTGGTGAAAAACTGTTTTTT; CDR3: CASSVGRGGEKLFF
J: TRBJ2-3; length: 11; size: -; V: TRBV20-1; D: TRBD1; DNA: TGCAGTGCTAGAGCGGGACAGGGGAAGTATTTT; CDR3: CSARAGQGKYF
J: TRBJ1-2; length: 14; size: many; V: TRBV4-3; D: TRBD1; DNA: TGCGCCAGCAGCCTTCAGACAGGGCGCTATGGCTACACCTTC; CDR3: CASSLQTGRYGYTF
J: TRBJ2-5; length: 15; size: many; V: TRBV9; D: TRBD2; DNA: TGTGCCAGCAGCACTAGGACTAGCGGGAGTGAGACCCAGTACTTC; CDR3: CASSTRTSGSETQYF
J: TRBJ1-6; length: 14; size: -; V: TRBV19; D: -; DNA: TGTGCCAGTAGTATTTCGGGGACGAATTCATTCCTCCACTTT; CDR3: CASSISGTNSFLHF
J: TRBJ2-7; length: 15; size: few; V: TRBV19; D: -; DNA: TGTGCCAGTAGTACCCGGGACAACAAGGGGAGTGAGCAGTACTTC; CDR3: CASSTRDNKGSEQYF
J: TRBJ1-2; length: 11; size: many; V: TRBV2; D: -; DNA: TGTGCCAGCACTCTAGGCAGGGGACGGACCTTC; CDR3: CASTLGRGRTF
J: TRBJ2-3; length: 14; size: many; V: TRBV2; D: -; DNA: TGTGCCAGCAGTGAAGTCGGAGTGTCAGATACGCAGTATTTT; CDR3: CASSEVGVSDTQYF
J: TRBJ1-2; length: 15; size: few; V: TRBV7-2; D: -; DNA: TGTGCCAGCAGCCCCCGGACAGAAACTAACTATGGCTACACCTTC; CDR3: CASSPRTETNYGYTF
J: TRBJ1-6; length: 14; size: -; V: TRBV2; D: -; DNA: TGTGCCAGCGAGGGAGCAGGGACCGGTTCACCCCTCCACTTT; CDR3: CASEGAGTGSPLHF
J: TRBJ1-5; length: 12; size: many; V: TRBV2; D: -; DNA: TGTGCCAGCACCAAGGGCAATCAGCCCCAGCATTTT; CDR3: CASTKGNQPQHF
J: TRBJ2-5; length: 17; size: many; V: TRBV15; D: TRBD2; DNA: TGTGCCACCAGCAGAGAGGGCGTTAGCGGGGGACCTCAGACCCAGTACTTC; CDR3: CATSREGVSGGPQTQYF
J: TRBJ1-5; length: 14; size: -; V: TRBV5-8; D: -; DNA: TGTGCCAGCAGCCCAAGGCCAGGCAATCAGCCCCAGCATTTT; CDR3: CASSPRPGNQPQHF
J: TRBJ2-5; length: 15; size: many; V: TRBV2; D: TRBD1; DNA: TGTGCCAGCAGTGCGGGACAGGGGAGGCAAGAGACCCAGTACTTC; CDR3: CASSAGQGRQETQYF